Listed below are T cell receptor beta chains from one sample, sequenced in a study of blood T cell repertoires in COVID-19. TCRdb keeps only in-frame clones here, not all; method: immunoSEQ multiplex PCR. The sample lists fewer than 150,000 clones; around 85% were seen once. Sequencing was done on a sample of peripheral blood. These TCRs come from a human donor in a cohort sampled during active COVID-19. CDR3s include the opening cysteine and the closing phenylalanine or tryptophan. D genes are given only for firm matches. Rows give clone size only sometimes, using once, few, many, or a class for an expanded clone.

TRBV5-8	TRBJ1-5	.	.	CASSLAGYNQPQHF	TGTGCCAGCAGCTTGGCAGGGTACAATCAGCCCCAGCATTTT
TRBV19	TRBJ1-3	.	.	CASSDGGPGNTIYF	TGTGCCAGTAGTGACGGGGGGCCTGGAAACACCATATATTTT
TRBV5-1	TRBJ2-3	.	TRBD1	CASSSAWGTGGTDTQYF	TGCGCCAGCAGCTCCGCCTGGGGGACAGGGGGGACAGATACGCAGTATTTT
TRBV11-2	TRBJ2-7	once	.	CASSPSPQVLDEQYF	TGTGCCAGCAGCCCGTCGCCACAGGTACTGGACGAGCAGTACTTC
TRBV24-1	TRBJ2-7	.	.	CATSDDKRDYEQYF	TGTGCCACCAGTGATGACAAACGGGACTACGAGCAGTACTTC
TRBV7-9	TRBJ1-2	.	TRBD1	CASSIDREDGYTF	TGTGCCAGCAGCATCGACAGGGAAGATGGCTACACCTTC
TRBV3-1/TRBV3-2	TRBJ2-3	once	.	CASSQLSSADTQYF	TGTGCCAGCAGCCAACTAAGTAGCGCAGATACGCAGTATTTT
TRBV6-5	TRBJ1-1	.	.	CASKRPGNPNTEAFF	TGTGCCAGCAAACGGCCAGGGAACCCGAACACTGAAGCTTTCTTT
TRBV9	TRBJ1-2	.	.	CASSSTPGGLSYGYTF	TGTGCCAGCAGCTCTACCCCTGGGGGCCTGAGCTATGGCTACACCTTC
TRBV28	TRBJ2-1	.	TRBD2	CASGLTSGGVYNEQFF	TGTGCCAGTGGGCTGACTAGCGGGGGTGTCTACAATGAGCAGTTCTTC
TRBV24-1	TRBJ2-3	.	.	CATKTSTDTQYF	TGTGCCACCAAAACTAGCACAGATACGCAGTATTTT
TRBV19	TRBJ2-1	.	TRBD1	CASSTGDAGGFNEQFF	TGTGCCAGTAGCACCGGGGACGCAGGGGGCTTTAATGAGCAGTTCTTC
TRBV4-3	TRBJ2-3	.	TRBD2	CASSQEAGSYTQYF	TGCGCCAGCAGCCAAGAAGCGGGGAGTTATACGCAGTATTTT
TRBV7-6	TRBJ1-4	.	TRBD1	CASSRDRGNEKLFF	TGTGCCAGCAGCCGGGACAGGGGAAATGAAAAACTGTTTTTT
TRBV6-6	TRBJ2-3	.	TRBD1	CASSRGQASTDTQYF	TGTGCCAGCAGTCGCGGACAGGCTAGCACAGATACGCAGTATTTT
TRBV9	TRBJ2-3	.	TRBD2	CASSVFSGGALDTQYF	TGTGCCAGCAGCGTCTTCAGCGGGGGGGCCTTAGATACGCAGTATTTT
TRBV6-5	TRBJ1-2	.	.	CASKKGGEGGYTF	TGTGCCAGCAAAAAAGGGGGGGAGGGAGGCTACACCTTC
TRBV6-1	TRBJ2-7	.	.	CASSELGLVYEQYF	TGTGCCAGCAGTGAATTGGGACTTGTATACGAGCAGTACTTC
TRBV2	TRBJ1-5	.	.	CASSRTSSNQPQHF	TGTGCCAGCAGTCGGACAAGTAGCAATCAGCCCCAGCATTTT
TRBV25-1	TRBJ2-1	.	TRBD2	CASSDAGGSSYNEQFF	TGTGCCAGCAGTGACGCGGGGGGTAGCTCCTACAATGAGCAGTTCTTC
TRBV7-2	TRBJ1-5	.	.	CASSSESGQPQHF	TGTGCCAGCAGCTCAGAGTCGGGTCAGCCCCAGCATTTT
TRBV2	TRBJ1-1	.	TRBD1	CASSDRGRETEAFF	TGTGCCAGCAGTGATAGGGGGCGAGAAACTGAAGCTTTCTTT
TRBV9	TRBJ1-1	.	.	CASSVSGDTEAFF	TGTGCCAGCAGCGTATCAGGTGACACTGAAGCTTTCTTT
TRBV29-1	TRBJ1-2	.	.	CSVEETRSSGYTF	TGCAGCGTTGAAGAGACTAGGTCAAGTGGCTACACCTTC
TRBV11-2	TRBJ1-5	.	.	CASSLEETQPQHF	TGTGCCAGCAGCTTAGAGGAGACCCAGCCCCAGCATTTT
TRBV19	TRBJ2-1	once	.	CASSIPPRGYNEQFF	TGTGCCAGTAGTATCCCCCCTAGGGGCTACAATGAGCAGTTCTTC
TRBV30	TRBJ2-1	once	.	CAWKDRPPYNEQFF	TGTGCCTGGAAGGACAGACCCCCCTACAATGAGCAGTTCTTC
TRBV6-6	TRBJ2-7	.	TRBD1	CASSYPGTGSDEQYF	TGTGCCAGCAGTTACCCCGGGACAGGGTCCGACGAGCAGTACTTC
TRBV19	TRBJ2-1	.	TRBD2	CASSIRLAEPDNEQFF	TGTGCCAGTAGTATACGACTAGCGGAACCAGACAATGAGCAGTTCTTC
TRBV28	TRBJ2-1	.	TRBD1	CASSPPGQVSSYNEQFF	TGTGCCAGCAGTCCTCCGGGACAGGTGAGCTCCTACAATGAGCAGTTCTTC
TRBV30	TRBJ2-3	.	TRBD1	CAWNQGTGGPDTQYF	TGTGCCTGGAACCAAGGGACAGGAGGGCCAGATACGCAGTATTTT
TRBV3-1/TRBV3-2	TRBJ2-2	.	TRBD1	CASSQGSGGGELFF	TGTGCCAGCAGCCAAGGGTCAGGGGGCGGGGAGCTGTTTTTT
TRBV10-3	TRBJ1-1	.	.	CAIRGVSRETEAFF	TGTGCCATCCGGGGGGTCTCGAGGGAGACTGAAGCTTTCTTT
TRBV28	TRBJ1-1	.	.	CASSLRTEAFF	TGTGCCAGCAGTTTGCGGACTGAAGCTTTCTTT
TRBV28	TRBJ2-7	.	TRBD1	CASSRGQAPNEQYF	TGTGCCAGCAGTCGAGGACAGGCCCCCAACGAGCAGTACTTC
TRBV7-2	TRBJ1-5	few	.	CASAWTDRQPQHF	TGTGCCAGCGCGTGGACAGACCGTCAGCCCCAGCATTTT
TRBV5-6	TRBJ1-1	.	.	CASSFVPGLNTEAFF	TGTGCCAGCAGCTTCGTTCCAGGGCTTAACACTGAAGCTTTCTTT
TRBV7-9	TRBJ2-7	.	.	CASSQPGGPYEQYF	TGTGCCAGCAGCCAGCCCGGGGGGCCCTACGAGCAGTACTTC
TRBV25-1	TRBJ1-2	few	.	CASSGRPEAAGYTF	TGTGCCAGCAGTGGAAGGCCAGAGGCAGCTGGCTACACCTTC
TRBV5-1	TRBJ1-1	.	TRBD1	CASSALQGVEAFF	TGCGCCAGCAGCGCATTACAGGGGGTGGAAGCTTTCTTT
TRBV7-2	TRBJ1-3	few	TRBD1	CASSLGQLGNTIYF	TGTGCCAGCAGCTTGGGACAGCTTGGAAACACCATATATTTT
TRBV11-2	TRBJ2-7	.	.	CASSLWTASYEQYF	TGTGCCAGCAGCTTATGGACAGCCTCCTACGAGCAGTACTTC